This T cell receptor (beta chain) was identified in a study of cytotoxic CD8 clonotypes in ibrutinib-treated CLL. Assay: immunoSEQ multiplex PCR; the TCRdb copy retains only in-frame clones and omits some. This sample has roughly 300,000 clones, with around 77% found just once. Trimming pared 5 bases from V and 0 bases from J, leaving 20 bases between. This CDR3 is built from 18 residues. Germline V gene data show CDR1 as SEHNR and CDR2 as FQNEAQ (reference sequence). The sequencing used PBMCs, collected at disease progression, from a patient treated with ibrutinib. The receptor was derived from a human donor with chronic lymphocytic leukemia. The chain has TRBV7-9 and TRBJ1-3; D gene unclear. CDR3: CASSRTSPSRGSGNTIYF. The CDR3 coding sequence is TGTGCCAGCAGCCGAACGTCGCCGTCACGGGGCTCTGGAAACACCATATATTTT.